Presented here are 23 T cell receptor beta chains from one specimen sequenced in a study of T cell changes during pregnancy in multiple sclerosis. Using immunoSEQ multiplex PCR, the repertoire was profiled, and TCRdb retains in-frame clones only, with some absent. The repertoire consists of about 38,000 clones, with 85% to 95% occurring once and the leading ten covering roughly 0.38%. The starting material was CD4+ T cells from peripheral blood mononuclear cells, obtained after pregnancy. The receptors originated from a female donor in good health, enrolled as a control in a pregnancy study.

The chain couples TRBV11-2 to TRBJ1-5; TRBD1 is a possible D gene (6 bases). Germline assignment: CDR1 SGHAT and CDR2 FQNNGV. Trimming removed 1 base at V and 7 bases at J, with 11 bases between. The CDR3 spans 14 residues. The CDR3 reads CASSLGGGYQPQHF. CDR3 DNA: TGTGCCAGCAGCTTAGGAGGGGGATACCAGCCCCAGCATTTT.

The J gene is TRBJ2-2, the V gene TRBV5-4, with 8 bases identical to TRBD2. The CDR3 totals 13 residues. CDR1 and CDR2 (germline): SGHNT, YYREEE (reference sequence). V was pared by 3 bases and J by 6 bases, with 1 base of the junction left unmatched. The CDR3 nucleotides are TGTGCCAGCAGCTCGGGACTAGCCGGGGAGCTGTTTTTT. This encodes CASSSGLAGELFF.

The V gene is TRBV5-1, the J gene TRBJ2-1; 9 nucleotides agree with TRBD2. The CDR3 extends over 15 amino acids. CDR1 and CDR2 from the germline V gene are SGHRS and YFSETQ. V was pared by 0 bases and J by 9 bases, with 7 bases of the junction left unmatched. CDR3 sequence: CASSLVSGSLGEQFF. The CDR3 DNA reads TGCGCCAGCAGCTTGGTTAGCGGGAGCTTGGGTGAGCAGTTCTTC.

To note about this clone: At one boundary the junction diverges from the germline segment, which might be a read error. This sequence joins TRBV25-1 and TRBJ1-2, with 7 bases identical to TRBD1. CDR1 is MGHDK, CDR2 SYGVNS, per germline. The CDR3 loop spans 11 amino acids. The CDR3 loop is CASSGTGPQAF. The CDR3 DNA follows: TGTGCCAGCAGTGGGACAGGTCCCCAAGCCTTC.

The table lists this clone with a few counts. This chain connects TRBV7-2 to TRBJ1-5, with TRBD1 matching over 7 bases. This CDR3 region has 13 residues. The germline CDR1 and CDR2 sequences are SGHTA and FQGNSA. J gave up 4 bases and V 8 bases, and 5 bases lay outside the gene matches. The CDR3 DNA reads TGTGCCAGCCGGGGGACAGCTAATCAGCCCCAGCATTTT. It codes for CASRGTANQPQHF.

This clone was seen once. The chain is built from TRBV11-3 and TRBJ2-7; the match to TRBD2 covers 10 bases. CDR1 SGHNT and CDR2 YENEEA come from the germline V gene. The CDR3 is 16 amino acids. Losses at the gene ends were 3 bases for V and 5 bases for J; bases not matched to a gene: 10. The CDR3 DNA sequence: TGTGCCAGCAGCTTTCTGTCACTAGCGGGGATCAACGAGCAGTACTTC. Translated: CASSFLSLAGINEQYF.

V usage is TRBV30 and J usage is TRBJ1-1; D remains unclear. The V end was cut by 5 bases, the J end by 4 bases, with 14 bases between. CDR3 length: 13 residues. Germline CDR1 reads GTSNPN; CDR2 reads SVGIG (reference sequence). The CDR3 bases are TGTGCCTGGGGGCGGGGTAGTGGCACTGAAGCTTTCTTT. Amino acid sequence: CAWGRGSGTEAFF.

V is TRBV19 and J is TRBJ1-5; possible D gene TRBD1, 6 bases. From germline, CDR1 is LNHDA and CDR2 SQIVND (reference sequence). With 1 base removed from V and 2 bases from J, the gap between germline ends came to 18 bases. The CDR3 covers 18 residues. The CDR3 sequence is CASSIAVGAVERNQPQHF. In nucleotides, the CDR3 is TGTGCCAGTAGTATAGCAGTGGGGGCCGTCGAGCGCAATCAGCCCCAGCATTTT.

V gene TRBV27 combines with J gene TRBJ2-1, with TRBD1 identical over 8 bases. Germline CDR1 and CDR2: MNHEY and SMNVEV (reference sequence). This CDR3 region has 15 residues. V lost 5 bases, J lost 0 bases, and 3 bases stayed unmatched. The DNA of the CDR3 is TGTGCCAGCAGTCCCAGGGGGCTCTCCTACAATGAGCAGTTCTTC. Translated, it gives CASSPRGLSYNEQFF.

DNA of the CDR3: TGCGCCAGCAGCTTGGATGGCGGGGGGGGCACAGATACGCAGTATTTT. Its translation is CASSLDGGGGTDTQYF. The rearrangement uses TRBV5-1 and TRBJ2-3, with 9 bases fitting TRBD2. The CDR3 contains 16 residues. V gave up 0 bases and J gave up 1 base; unmatched junction bases: 3. Germline V lookup: CDR1 SGHRS, CDR2 YFSETQ.

The V call is TRBV14, the J call TRBJ2-3; TRBD2 matches 8 bases. Germline V gene data show CDR1 as SGHDN and CDR2 as FVKESK. Unmatched junction bases numbered 1, after V lost 1 base and J lost 7 bases. The CDR3 length is 13 residues. DNA of the CDR3: TGTGCCAGCAGCCAAGCGGGAGGGAATACGCAGTATTTT. It encodes CASSQAGGNTQYF.

The rearrangement links TRBV18 to TRBJ1-5, with D perhaps TRBD1 (6 bases). Trimming took 6 bases from V and 6 from J, leaving 12 bases between them. The CDR3 consists of 13 residues. Germline CDR1 KGHSH, CDR2 LQKENI. This chain's CDR3 is CASSEGDSQPQHF. The CDR3 DNA follows: TGTGCCAGCTCTGAGGGGGATAGTCAGCCCCAGCATTTT.

The chain has TRBV5-1 and TRBJ1-1; 8 bases fit TRBD1. With V trimmed by 2 bases and J by 5 bases, 8 bases remained unmatched. CDR1 is SGHRS, CDR2 YFSETQ, per germline. The CDR3 spans 15 residues. CDR3 sequence: CASSFAGQGRTEAFF. CDR3 sequence (DNA): TGCGCCAGCAGCTTTGCCGGACAGGGAAGGACTGAAGCTTTCTTT.

The V gene is TRBV11-3, the J gene TRBJ2-1; tentatively, D is TRBD2 (6 bases). The CDR3 length is 14 residues. Germline CDR1 is SGHNT and CDR2 is YENEEA. The germline V and J ends were trimmed by 1 base and 9 bases, with 13 bases remaining between them. In DNA, the CDR3 is TGTGCCAGCAGCTTAGGTGGGAGGAATTTTGAGCAGTTCTTC. As protein: CASSLGGRNFEQFF.

Comment on this clone: An end of the junction does not agree with germline; a read error may underlie this. This sequence joins TRBV9 and TRBJ2-3; 10 positions match TRBD2. The germline gives CDR1 SGDLS, CDR2 YYNGEE. The CDR3 totals 16 residues. CDR3 DNA sequence: TGTGCCAGTAGCGTAGGTCAGCGGGGGGGCCCTTCGGAGCAGTATTTT. Residues: CASSVGQRGGPSEQYF.

This rearrangement joins TRBV19 to TRBJ1-1, with D possibly matching TRBD1 (6 bases). The germline CDR1 and CDR2 sequences are LNHDA and SQIVND (reference sequence). The length of the CDR3 is 15 residues. V shed 4 bases and J shed 6 bases, with 18 bases lying between them. The CDR3 spells CASSRNRAGHPEAFF. CDR3 bases: TGTGCCAGTAGTAGGAACAGGGCTGGCCACCCTGAAGCTTTCTTT.

This CDR3 reads CATSRGDRGLDEKLFF. The DNA for the CDR3 is TGTGCCACCAGCAGAGGTGACAGGGGGCTCGATGAAAAACTGTTTTTT. This sequence joins TRBV15 and TRBJ1-4; 10 bases match TRBD1. Losses at the gene ends were 1 base for V and 6 bases for J; bases not matched to a gene: 5. This CDR3 spans 16 amino acids. Germline lookup yields CDR1 LNHNV and CDR2 YYDKDF (reference sequence).

The rearrangement uses TRBV5-4 and TRBJ2-7; TRBD2 agrees at 11 bases. From germline, CDR1 is SGHNT and CDR2 YYREEE (reference sequence). Trimming took 4 bases from V and 5 from J; bases not matched to a gene: 5. The CDR3 has 14 amino acids. The CDR3 DNA reads TGTGCCAGCAGCGCGACTAGCGGGAATGACGAGCAGTACTTC. It codes for CASSATSGNDEQYF. Complete variable domain (other parts from reference TRBV5-4 and TRBJ2-7): ETGVTQSPTHLIKTRGQQVTLRCSSQSGHNTVSWYQQALGQGPQFIFQYYREEENGRGNFPPRFSGLQFPNYSSELNVNALELDDSALYLCASSATSGNDEQYFGPGTRLTVT.

This chain links TRBV11-3 with TRBJ2-1; D possibly corresponds to TRBD2 (5 bases). The V gene lost 5 bases and the J gene lost 7 bases, with 12 bases spanning the gap. CDR1 is SGHNT and CDR2 is YENEEA in the germline V gene. CDR3 size: 13 residues. CDR3 sequence: CASSLPTGNEQFF. In DNA form, the CDR3 reads TGTGCCAGCAGCCTTCCGACGGGGAATGAGCAGTTCTTC.

The chain couples TRBV7-2 to TRBJ2-1, with D hard to call. Deletions cut 5 bases from V and 3 bases from J, with 11 bases between. This CDR3 region has 14 residues. Germline loops: CDR1 SGHTA, CDR2 FQGNSA. In DNA, the CDR3 is TGTGCCAGCAGCCCGGGTCGTAGCTACAATGAGCAGTTCTTC. Protein sequence: CASSPGRSYNEQFF.

V is TRBV7-6 and J is TRBJ2-2; the match to TRBD2 covers 10 bases. CDR3 length: 15 residues. V shed 7 bases and J 4 bases; nucleotides not matched to a gene: 6. Germline values: CDR1 SGHVS, CDR2 FNYEAQ. CDR3 loop: CASISSGGFTGELFF. CDR3 nucleotides: TGTGCCAGCATCTCTAGCGGGGGTTTCACCGGGGAGCTGTTTTTT.

This CDR3 is CASISQQGSGYTF. The DNA for the CDR3 is TGTGCCAGCATAAGTCAACAGGGTTCTGGCTACACCTTC. The chain recombines TRBV2 with TRBJ1-2, with D perhaps TRBD1 (6 bases). Trimming pared 7 bases from V and 7 bases from J, leaving 16 bases between. Germline assignment: CDR1 SNHLY and CDR2 FYNNEI. The CDR3 loop spans 13 amino acids.

This clone was counted a single time. The rearrangement links TRBV29-1 to TRBJ1-1; D call uncertain. Trimming removed 4 bases from V and 6 bases from J, with 12 bases in between. Per germline, CDR1 SQVTM and CDR2 ANQGSEA. This CDR3 contains 12 residues. CDR3 residues: CSVGPGGPEAFF. In DNA, the CDR3 is TGCAGCGTTGGCCCGGGCGGGCCTGAAGCTTTCTTT.